The 23 T cell receptor beta chains in this list originate from one sample, sequenced in a study of a mutant IDH1 vaccine in newly diagnosed glioma. Generated by immunoSEQ multiplex PCR, the TCRdb table keeps only in-frame clones and is missing some. In the table there are more than 35,000 clones, approximately 85% of which are singletons. The antigens for these receptors are not known. Regarding time point: week 5, during vaccination. Alongside topical imiquimod, each dose of vaccine comprised 300 ug of mutant IDH1 20-mer peptide. The specimen was PBMCs, collected from a glioma patient whose treatment included an IDH1 peptide vaccine. Receptors were obtained from a man aged 40-55 years with glioma.

The chain is built from TRBV7-2 and TRBJ2-1, with 7 nucleotides matching TRBD2. CDR3 size: 15 residues. Germline trimming cut 2 bases from V and 8 bases from J; bases unmatched to any gene: 9. Per the germline V gene, CDR1 is SGHTA and CDR2 is FQGNSA. This CDR3 reads CASSLQAGSGDEQFF. For the CDR3, the DNA is TGTGCCAGCAGCTTACAAGCGGGGAGTGGGGATGAGCAGTTCTTC.

The chain recombines TRBV9 with TRBJ2-3; no clear D gene. The germline CDR1 and CDR2 sequences are SGDLS and YYNGEE. The CDR3 runs to 14 residues. Trimming shortened V by 2 bases and J by 5 bases, and 12 bases separated the two germline ends. This CDR3 reads CASSVRLTGDTQYF. CDR3 sequence (DNA): TGTGCCAGCAGCGTCCGACTGACTGGAGATACGCAGTATTTT.

V is TRBV7-2 and J is TRBJ2-2, with D possibly being TRBD1 (5 bases). Germline CDR1 reads SGHTA; CDR2 reads FQGNSA. V was pared by 4 bases and J by 0 bases, with 12 bases between. There are 16 residues in the CDR3. This CDR3 reads CASSSRGPANTGELFF. The CDR3 bases are TGTGCCAGCAGCTCAAGGGGTCCCGCGAACACCGGGGAGCTGTTTTTT. Together with reference TRBV7-2 and TRBJ2-2, the CDR3 gives the full variable domain: GAGVSQSPSNKVTEKGKDVELRCDPISGHTALYWYRQSLGQGLEFLIYFQGNSAPDKSGLPSDRFSAERTGGSVSTLTIQRTQQEDSAVYLCASSSRGPANTGELFFGEGSRLTVL.

The chain has TRBV14 and TRBJ2-2, with D possibly TRBD2 on 5 matching bases. Trimming left V 1 base short and J 6 bases short, with 6 bases between. CDR3 size: 13 residues. Germline lookup yields CDR1 SGHDN and CDR2 FVKESK. The CDR3 region is CASSQGGPGELFF. The CDR3 DNA reads as TGTGCCAGCAGCCAAGGAGGGCCCGGGGAGCTGTTTTTT.

The V call is TRBV5-4, the J call TRBJ1-2, with 7 bases identical to TRBD1. The CDR3 is 13 amino acids. J was trimmed by 2 bases and V by 4 bases; bases with no gene match: 2. Per germline, CDR1 SGHNT and CDR2 YYREEE (reference sequence). In DNA, the CDR3 is TGTGCCAGCAGCCCGGACAGGAACTATGGCTACACCTTC. It yields the protein CASSPDRNYGYTF.

The rearrangement joins TRBV7-8 to TRBJ2-1, with D perhaps being TRBD1 or TRBD2 (5 bases each). The CDR3 runs to 12 residues. Between the trimmed V and J ends, which lost 5 bases and 11 bases, there was a span of 13 bases. The V gene's germline CDR1 is SGHVS and CDR2 FQNEAQ. CDR3: CASSGYRDQQFF. CDR3 DNA: TGTGCCAGCAGCGGCTACCGGGACCAGCAGTTCTTC.

CDR3 amino acids: CASSFVSYEQYF. The CDR3, as DNA: TGTGCCAGCAGCTTCGTTTCCTACGAGCAGTACTTC. This rearrangement joins TRBV7-2 to TRBJ2-7; D unresolved. The CDR3 spans 12 residues. CDR1 is SGHTA and CDR2 is FQGNSA in the germline V gene. Between the trimmed V and J ends, which lost 3 bases and 1 base, there was a span of 4 bases. The full variable domain, rest sourced from reference TRBV7-2 and TRBJ2-7, is GAGVSQSPSNKVTEKGKDVELRCDPISGHTALYWYRQSLGQGLEFLIYFQGNSAPDKSGLPSDRFSAERTGGSVSTLTIQRTQQEDSAVYLCASSFVSYEQYFGPGTRLTVT.

The genes are TRBV27 and TRBJ2-7; D is unresolved. The CDR3 spans 15 residues. Per germline, CDR1 MNHEY and CDR2 SMNVEV (reference sequence). The ends were cut back, 0 bases at V and 3 bases at J, with 12 bases in the middle. The DNA for the CDR3 is TGTGCCAGCAGTTTATCCCGCTCAGCGAACTACGAGCAGTACTTC. The encoded protein is CASSLSRSANYEQYF.

This clone was seen only once. This rearrangement joins TRBV19 to TRBJ1-5; TRBD1 might be the D (5 bases). This CDR3 region has 16 residues. V lost 2 bases and J lost 2, with 13 bases in between. Germline CDR1 is LNHDA and CDR2 is SQIVND (reference sequence). The CDR3 loop is CASSIKAGSGNQPQHF. CDR3 DNA: TGTGCCAGTAGTATAAAGGCAGGGTCGGGCAATCAGCCCCAGCATTTT.

This clone was found a few times. V is TRBV6-5 and J is TRBJ1-2; the D gene is possibly TRBD1 (5 bases). The CDR3 consists of 13 residues. The V and J ends lost 4 bases and 2 bases respectively, with 8 bases between them. CDR1 and CDR2 (germline): MNHEY, SVGAGI. The CDR3 is CASSFDRNYGYTF. Written as DNA, the CDR3 is TGTGCCAGCAGTTTCGACAGAAACTATGGCTACACCTTC.

This clone was seen only a few times. The chain carries TRBV29-1 and TRBJ2-2; D might be TRBD1 (6 bases). Germline CDR1 and CDR2: SQVTM and ANQGSEA. This CDR3 has 12 residues. Trimming stripped 6 bases from V and 3 bases from J, with 8 bases between. CDR3 in amino acids: CSVDRYTGELFF. The DNA for the CDR3 is TGCAGCGTAGACAGGTACACCGGGGAGCTGTTTTTT.

CDR3 DNA: TGTGCCAGCAGCGTAGGGGGACAGAGCTCCTACGAGCAGTACTTC. Translating gives CASSVGGQSSYEQYF. The V gene is TRBV9, the J gene TRBJ2-7; 7 bases are shared with TRBD1. The CDR3 has 15 residues. V was pared by 0 bases and J by 0 bases, with 3 bases of the junction left unmatched. CDR1 and CDR2 (germline): SGDLS, YYNGEE.

The chain links TRBV7-8 to TRBJ2-3; 8 nucleotides align to TRBD1. CDR3 length: 16 residues. Germline trimming cut 3 bases from V and 2 bases from J; bases unmatched to any gene: 7. CDR1 and CDR2 (germline): SGHVS, FQNEAQ. The CDR3 loop is CASSFPGGQLTDTQYF. CDR3 nucleotides: TGTGCCAGCAGCTTCCCAGGGGGCCAACTCACAGATACGCAGTATTTT.

This clone was detected once. The J gene is TRBJ2-7, the V gene TRBV2, with 10 bases that match TRBD2. V lost 6 bases and J lost 4; bases outside the gene matches: 3. Germline V gives CDR1 SNHLY, CDR2 FYNNEI. The CDR3 has 13 amino acids. The CDR3 nucleotides read TGTGCCAGCAGAAGACTAGCGGGTTACGAGCAGTACTTC. Protein product: CASRRLAGYEQYF.

The chain couples TRBV6-5 to TRBJ2-3; 9 bases agree with TRBD2. The CDR3 is made up of 14 amino acids. Looked up from germline, CDR1 is MNHEY and CDR2 is SVGAGI. J gave up 6 bases and V 6 bases, and 7 bases lay outside the gene matches. CDR3 DNA sequence: TGTGCCAGCAGAACCGGGACTAGCTACGATACGCAGTATTTT. Protein: CASRTGTSYDTQYF.

CDR3 bases: TGTGCCAGCAGTCCTTCGGGACTCGAAGGCCCCCAGCATTTT. Translated, it gives CASSPSGLEGPQHF. The J gene is TRBJ1-5, the V gene TRBV27, with D perhaps matching TRBD1 (5 bases). V lost 5 bases to trimming and J lost 10 bases, with 18 bases between them. The CDR3 runs 14 residues. CDR1 MNHEY and CDR2 SMNVEV come from the germline V gene (reference sequence).

The chain uses TRBV2 and TRBJ2-7, with TRBD2 matching 14 bases. The CDR3 consists of 15 residues. CDR1 and CDR2 from the germline V gene are SNHLY and FYNNEI. Losses at the gene ends were 4 bases for V and 7 bases for J; bases not matched to a gene: 6. The CDR3 here is CASSAGTSGRLEQYF. The CDR3 DNA reads as TGTGCCAGCAGTGCCGGGACTAGCGGGAGACTTGAGCAGTACTTC.

J is TRBJ2-2 and V is TRBV6-1; D not certain. V was clipped by 4 bases and J by 6 bases, with 21 bases between them. Looked up from germline, CDR1 is MNHNS and CDR2 is SASEGT. The length of the CDR3 is 17 residues. The CDR3 loop reads CASSVFLILTGAGELFF. CDR3 bases: TGTGCCAGCAGTGTCTTTCTTATTTTGACTGGGGCCGGGGAGCTGTTTTTT.

V usage is TRBV30 and J usage is TRBJ1-4; 7 nucleotides line up with TRBD1. The CDR3 consists of 17 residues. Germline CDR1 and CDR2: GTSNPN and SVGIG (reference sequence). The trim removed 3 bases at V and 1 base at J, leaving 11 bases unmatched. CDR3 protein: CAWRARQGRETNEKLFF. The DNA of the CDR3 is TGTGCCTGGAGGGCGAGACAGGGAAGGGAAACTAATGAAAAACTGTTTTTT. Complete variable domain (other parts from reference TRBV30 and TRBJ1-4): SQTIHQWPATLVQPVGSPLSLECTVEGTSNPNLYWYRQAAGRGLQLLFYSVGIGQISSEVPQNLSASRPQDRQFILSSKKLLLSDSGFYLCAWRARQGRETNEKLFFGSGTQLSVL.

The V and J genes are TRBV6-5 and TRBJ2-7; tentatively, D is TRBD1 (5 bases). Trimming cost V 6 bases and J 2 bases, with 17 bases left between them. The length of the CDR3 is 15 residues. Germline V gene sequence: CDR1 MNHEY, CDR2 SVGAGI. In DNA form, the CDR3 reads TGTGCCAGCAGAATGGGCAGGGCCGCGACCTACGAGCAGTACTTC. Residues: CASRMGRAATYEQYF.

The rearrangement links TRBV2 to TRBJ1-1; D uncertain. The CDR3 has 15 residues. Trimming removed 0 bases from V and 1 base from J, with 9 bases in between. The germline CDR1 and CDR2 sequences are SNHLY and FYNNEI. The DNA for the CDR3 is TGTGCCAGCAGTGAAGCGCGAGTGTCGAACACTGAAGCTTTCTTT. Encoded protein: CASSEARVSNTEAFF.

The chain couples TRBV7-7 to TRBJ2-5; no clear D. Germline V gives CDR1 SSHAT, CDR2 FNYEAQ (reference sequence). This CDR3 contains 12 residues. V dropped 5 bases and J dropped 2 bases, with 6 bases sitting between them. CDR3 protein: CASSVLQETQYF. DNA of the CDR3: TGTGCCAGCAGCGTACTACAAGAGACCCAGTACTTC.

The chain recombines TRBV29-1 with TRBJ2-7; D gene unclear. Trimming cost V 0 bases and J 9 bases, with 9 bases left between them. Germline V gives CDR1 SQVTM, CDR2 ANQGSEA. The CDR3 extends over 11 amino acids. The CDR3 spells CSVEDRVAQYF. CDR3 bases: TGCAGCGTTGAAGATAGGGTTGCGCAGTACTTC.